This record covers a single TCR beta chain. CDR3 length: 15 amino acids. The V gene lost 3 bases and the J gene lost 2 bases, with 8 bases spanning the gap. Germline lookup yields CDR1 MDHEN and CDR2 SYDVKM. Clones were read by immunoSEQ multiplex PCR, and TCRdb kept only the in-frame ones, dropping some. The data hold 300,000 to 400,000 clones, with roughly 89% observed a single time. The sample originates from a study of cytomegalovirus exposure and HLA in healthy donors. The chain links TRBV28 to TRBJ2-6; D is unclear. The sample comprised PBMCs. The clonotype comes from a woman between 18 and 29 years old in good health and CMV-seronegative. CDR3 nucleotide sequence: TGTGCCAGCAGTTTTCATCCGGCTGGGGCCAACGTCCTGACTTTC. It translates to CASSFHPAGANVLTF.